The rows below give T cell receptor beta chains drawn from one sample of a study of radiation and T cells in renal cell carcinoma. Profiled with immunoSEQ multiplex PCR; TCRdb holds only in-frame clones, not every one. The repertoire holds about 91,000 clones, with about four fifths as singletons. The specimen was blood, collected from a patient whose treatment included radiotherapy and nephrectomy. Receptors originate from a man aged 55 to 70 with renal cell carcinoma. Both conserved end residues are part of each CDR3. Each record gives: V gene, D gene, clone size, J gene, CDR3 protein, CDR3 DNA. D genes are given only for firm matches. Clone size is given for some rows only: seen once, a few or many times, or a class if the clone is expanded.

v_gene: TRBV19
d_gene: TRBD2
abundance: -
j_gene: TRBJ2-5
CDR3aa: CASSRGLAGEGETQYF
CDR3nt: TGTGCCAGTAGCAGGGGACTAGCGGGAGAGGGAGAGACCCAGTACTTC

v_gene: TRBV2
d_gene: TRBD2
abundance: -
j_gene: TRBJ2-5
CDR3aa: CASNTLAGLGETQYF
CDR3nt: TGTGCCAGCAACACACTAGCGGGACTGGGAGAGACCCAGTACTTC

v_gene: TRBV14
d_gene: -
abundance: few
j_gene: TRBJ2-7
CDR3aa: CASSQDWGDFPSYEQYF
CDR3nt: TGTGCCAGCAGCCAAGATTGGGGCGACTTCCCTTCTTACGAGCAGTACTTC

v_gene: TRBV19
d_gene: -
abundance: once
j_gene: TRBJ2-1
CDR3aa: CASSPEGFGDYNEQFF
CDR3nt: TGTGCCAGTTCTCCGGAGGGGTTCGGGGACTACAATGAGCAGTTCTTC

v_gene: TRBV5-1
d_gene: TRBD2
abundance: -
j_gene: TRBJ2-5
CDR3aa: CASSPAGVQETQYF
CDR3nt: TGCGCCAGCAGCCCAGCGGGGGTTCAAGAGACCCAGTACTTC

v_gene: TRBV7-9
d_gene: TRBD2
abundance: -
j_gene: TRBJ2-2
CDR3aa: CAFPETSGTGELFF
CDR3nt: TGTGCCTTTCCCGAGACTAGCGGGACCGGGGAGCTGTTTTTT

v_gene: TRBV6-1
d_gene: -
abundance: once
j_gene: TRBJ2-2
CDR3aa: CASRKSTGELFF
CDR3nt: TGTGCCAGCAGGAAGAGCACCGGGGAGCTGTTTTTT

v_gene: TRBV5-1
d_gene: TRBD2
abundance: -
j_gene: TRBJ2-3
CDR3aa: CASSLETSGTDTQYF
CDR3nt: TGCGCCAGCAGCTTGGAAACTAGCGGCACAGATACGCAGTATTTT

v_gene: TRBV28
d_gene: TRBD2
abundance: -
j_gene: TRBJ2-1
CDR3aa: CASSSRGSGRAGNEQFF
CDR3nt: TGTGCCAGCAGTTCCCGCGGTAGCGGGAGGGCGGGGAATGAGCAGTTCTTC

v_gene: TRBV9
d_gene: TRBD1
abundance: -
j_gene: TRBJ1-2
CDR3aa: CASSVAAGQGDGYTF
CDR3nt: TGTGCCAGCAGCGTAGCTGCGGGACAGGGGGATGGCTACACCTTC

v_gene: TRBV10-3
d_gene: TRBD1
abundance: -
j_gene: TRBJ2-2
CDR3aa: CAISDGQGEAGELFF
CDR3nt: TGTGCCATCAGTGACGGACAGGGGGAAGCCGGGGAGCTGTTTTTT

v_gene: TRBV7-8
d_gene: TRBD2
abundance: -
j_gene: TRBJ2-5
CDR3aa: CASSLADPSGSYETQYF
CDR3nt: TGTGCCAGCAGCTTAGCAGACCCTAGCGGGAGCTACGAGACCCAGTACTTC

v_gene: TRBV5-4
d_gene: -
abundance: -
j_gene: TRBJ2-7
CDR3aa: CASSTGPSAYEQYF
CDR3nt: TGTGCCAGCAGCACCGGGCCGTCGGCCTACGAGCAGTACTTC

v_gene: TRBV5-5
d_gene: -
abundance: -
j_gene: TRBJ2-6
CDR3aa: CASSQGSSGANVLTF
CDR3nt: TGTGCCAGCAGCCAGGGGAGCTCTGGGGCCAACGTCCTGACTTTC

v_gene: TRBV27
d_gene: -
abundance: -
j_gene: TRBJ2-7
CDR3aa: CASSPGIGTYEQYF
CDR3nt: TGTGCCAGCAGCCCCGGAATTGGGACCTACGAGCAGTACTTC

v_gene: TRBV5-8
d_gene: -
abundance: once
j_gene: TRBJ2-7
CDR3aa: CASSFGQTYEQYF
CDR3nt: TGTGCCAGCAGCTTTGGACAGACCTACGAGCAGTACTTC

v_gene: TRBV7-6
d_gene: TRBD2
abundance: -
j_gene: TRBJ2-5
CDR3aa: CASSLEQPWREGETQYF
CDR3nt: TGTGCCAGCAGCTTAGAACAGCCGTGGCGGGAGGGAGAGACCCAGTACTTC

v_gene: TRBV5-4
d_gene: -
abundance: -
j_gene: TRBJ2-7
CDR3aa: CASSLGGVSYEQYF
CDR3nt: TGTGCCAGCAGCTTGGGAGGGGTTTCCTACGAGCAGTACTTC

v_gene: TRBV18
d_gene: -
abundance: -
j_gene: TRBJ1-2
CDR3aa: CASSPAGNYGYTF
CDR3nt: TGTGCCAGCTCACCAGCAGGAAACTATGGCTACACCTTC

v_gene: TRBV27
d_gene: -
abundance: -
j_gene: TRBJ1-5
CDR3aa: CASSLRANQPQHF
CDR3nt: TGTGCCAGCAGTTTGAGGGCCAATCAGCCCCAGCATTTT

v_gene: TRBV5-4
d_gene: -
abundance: once
j_gene: TRBJ2-1
CDR3aa: CASSLAGDGRSYNEQFF
CDR3nt: TGTGCCAGCAGCTTGGCCGGGGACGGACGCTCCTACAATGAGCAGTTCTTC

v_gene: TRBV11-2
d_gene: -
abundance: -
j_gene: TRBJ2-2
CDR3aa: CASRRAQGNTGELFF
CDR3nt: TGTGCCAGCCGGCGGGCGCAGGGGAACACCGGGGAGCTGTTTTTT

v_gene: TRBV7-6
d_gene: -
abundance: -
j_gene: TRBJ1-1
CDR3aa: CASSLVRGNTEAFF
CDR3nt: TGTGCCAGCAGCTTAGTGCGGGGAAACACTGAAGCTTTCTTT

v_gene: TRBV25-1
d_gene: -
abundance: -
j_gene: TRBJ2-1
CDR3aa: CASSDNLGEQFF
CDR3nt: TGTGCCAGCAGTGATAACTTGGGTGAGCAGTTCTTC

v_gene: TRBV7-8
d_gene: -
abundance: -
j_gene: TRBJ2-7
CDR3aa: CASSLDRTYEQYF
CDR3nt: TGTGCCAGCAGCTTAGACAGAACTTACGAGCAGTACTTC

v_gene: TRBV5-1
d_gene: -
abundance: -
j_gene: TRBJ2-5
CDR3aa: CASSLGKETQYF
CDR3nt: TGCGCCAGCAGCTTGGGGAAAGAGACCCAGTACTTC

v_gene: TRBV28
d_gene: -
abundance: -
j_gene: TRBJ2-2
CDR3aa: CASSLPGPGTGELFF
CDR3nt: TGTGCCAGCAGTTTACCGGGGCCGGGCACCGGGGAGCTGTTTTTT

v_gene: TRBV6-5
d_gene: -
abundance: -
j_gene: TRBJ2-7
CDR3aa: CASRQTVPYEQYF
CDR3nt: TGTGCCAGCAGACAAACAGTTCCCTACGAGCAGTACTTC

v_gene: TRBV10-3
d_gene: TRBD1
abundance: -
j_gene: TRBJ1-1
CDR3aa: CAIEEDRGSTEAFF
CDR3nt: TGTGCCATCGAAGAGGACAGGGGCTCCACTGAAGCTTTCTTT

v_gene: TRBV10-3
d_gene: TRBD1
abundance: -
j_gene: TRBJ1-2
CDR3aa: CAISQGAPYGYTF
CDR3nt: TGTGCCATCAGTCAGGGGGCTCCCTATGGCTACACCTTC

v_gene: TRBV6-5
d_gene: -
abundance: -
j_gene: TRBJ2-7
CDR3aa: CASIDAKIPYEQYF
CDR3nt: TGTGCCAGCATCGACGCAAAGATCCCCTACGAGCAGTACTTC

v_gene: TRBV18
d_gene: -
abundance: -
j_gene: TRBJ1-4
CDR3aa: CASSQTRPTTGTNNEKLFF
CDR3nt: TGTGCCAGCTCACAAACCCGCCCCACAACCGGGACGAATAATGAAAAACTGTTTTTT

v_gene: TRBV7-9
d_gene: -
abundance: -
j_gene: TRBJ2-7
CDR3aa: CASSFPSRSYEQYF
CDR3nt: TGTGCCAGCAGCTTCCCCAGCAGAAGCTACGAGCAGTACTTC

v_gene: TRBV29-1
d_gene: TRBD2
abundance: -
j_gene: TRBJ2-1
CDR3aa: CSVEGTSGGEQFF
CDR3nt: TGCAGCGTTGAAGGGACTAGCGGGGGTGAGCAGTTCTTC

v_gene: TRBV27
d_gene: -
abundance: -
j_gene: TRBJ2-1
CDR3aa: CASSLSVPGGRGNEQFF
CDR3nt: TGTGCCAGCAGTTTATCCGTACCGGGGGGCAGGGGGAATGAGCAGTTCTTC

v_gene: TRBV7-6
d_gene: -
abundance: -
j_gene: TRBJ2-5
CDR3aa: CASSWSLGRETQYF
CDR3nt: TGTGCCAGCAGCTGGAGTTTGGGCAGGGAGACCCAGTACTTC

v_gene: TRBV30
d_gene: TRBD1
abundance: -
j_gene: TRBJ2-7
CDR3aa: CAYRGMGYEQYF
CDR3nt: TGTGCCTACAGGGGAATGGGCTACGAGCAGTACTTC

v_gene: TRBV9
d_gene: TRBD2
abundance: -
j_gene: TRBJ2-2
CDR3aa: CASSVDLAGARELFF
CDR3nt: TGTGCCAGCAGCGTAGACCTAGCGGGAGCCCGGGAGCTGTTTTTT

v_gene: TRBV9
d_gene: -
abundance: -
j_gene: TRBJ2-1
CDR3aa: CASSPLGYNEQFF
CDR3nt: TGTGCCAGCAGCCCACTAGGTTACAATGAGCAGTTCTTC

v_gene: TRBV19
d_gene: TRBD2
abundance: -
j_gene: TRBJ2-5
CDR3aa: CATPASGREETQYF
CDR3nt: TGTGCCACGCCGGCCAGCGGGAGGGAAGAGACCCAGTACTTC

v_gene: TRBV5-1
d_gene: -
abundance: -
j_gene: TRBJ2-7
CDR3aa: CASTLLEGASSEQYF
CDR3nt: TGCGCCAGCACCCTTCTAGAAGGAGCATCCAGCGAGCAGTACTTC

v_gene: TRBV25-1
d_gene: TRBD2
abundance: -
j_gene: TRBJ2-1
CDR3aa: CASSATGTSVYEQFF
CDR3nt: TGTGCCAGCAGCGCCACCGGGACTAGCGTTTATGAGCAGTTCTTC

v_gene: TRBV30
d_gene: TRBD1
abundance: -
j_gene: TRBJ1-1
CDR3aa: CAWVGTGDRAFF
CDR3nt: TGTGCCTGGGTGGGGACAGGCGACAGGGCTTTCTTT

v_gene: TRBV19
d_gene: -
abundance: -
j_gene: TRBJ1-1
CDR3aa: CASSSGQPTEAFF
CDR3nt: TGTGCCAGTAGTTCCGGACAGCCCACTGAAGCTTTCTTT

v_gene: TRBV13
d_gene: -
abundance: -
j_gene: TRBJ2-2
CDR3aa: CASSFQAGTNTGELFF
CDR3nt: TGTGCCAGCAGCTTTCAAGCGGGCACGAACACCGGGGAGCTGTTTTTT

v_gene: TRBV7-3
d_gene: TRBD1
abundance: -
j_gene: TRBJ2-5
CDR3aa: CASSRSGGGETQYF
CDR3nt: TGTGCCAGCAGCCGTTCAGGGGGCGGAGAGACCCAGTACTTC

v_gene: TRBV5-6
d_gene: -
abundance: -
j_gene: TRBJ2-3
CDR3aa: CASSPLDFGTDTQYF
CDR3nt: TGTGCCAGCAGCCCACTAGATTTCGGCACAGATACGCAGTATTTT

v_gene: TRBV10-3
d_gene: -
abundance: -
j_gene: TRBJ2-1
CDR3aa: CAIGTYEQFF
CDR3nt: TGTGCCATCGGGACCTATGAGCAGTTCTTC

v_gene: TRBV28
d_gene: TRBD1
abundance: few
j_gene: TRBJ1-4
CDR3aa: CASSKNAGGVEEKLFF
CDR3nt: TGTGCCAGCAGCAAAAACGCAGGGGGAGTCGAGGAAAAACTGTTTTTT

v_gene: TRBV5-1
d_gene: -
abundance: -
j_gene: TRBJ2-3
CDR3aa: CASSLAGGGTDTQYF
CDR3nt: TGCGCCAGCAGCTTGGCAGGCGGGGGCACAGATACGCAGTATTTT